One sample yielded the 31 T cell receptor beta chains listed below, sequenced in a study of beta chain features in type 1 diabetes. All of the isolated RNA was reverse transcribed, so expressed TCRB transcripts were sequenced. The method was immunoSEQ multiplex PCR; TCRdb's version includes in-frame clones alone and lacks a portion of them. The sample holds 400,000 to 550,000 clones, 11% seen once. Sequenced input: naive CD4+ T cells from blood. These receptors originate from a woman aged 18-29 years in good health.

This sequence joins TRBV10-3 and TRBJ2-6; 11 bases agree with TRBD1. Germline lookup yields CDR1 ENHRY and CDR2 SYGVKD. V gave up 8 bases and J gave up 0 bases; unmatched junction bases: 3. The CDR3 spans 16 residues. CDR3 DNA: TGTGCCATCCAGGGACAGGGGGACTCTGGGGCCAACGTCCTGACTTTC. Amino acids: CAIQGQGDSGANVLTF.

The chain joins TRBV6-5 to TRBJ1-1, with D tentatively TRBD1 (6 bases). The CDR3 is 13 amino acids. Germline V gives CDR1 MNHEY, CDR2 SVGAGI. V was trimmed by 6 bases and J by 2 bases, leaving 10 bases between them. In DNA form, the CDR3 reads TGTGCCAGCAGCCAGACAGGTAACACTGAAGCTTTCTTT. Encoded protein: CASSQTGNTEAFF.

This clone has more than one count but fewer than ten. The V call is TRBV9, the J call TRBJ2-1, with D perhaps TRBD1 or TRBD2 (5 bases each). This CDR3 has 13 amino acids. Trimming removed 2 bases at V and 7 bases at J, with 10 bases between. CDR1 SGDLS and CDR2 YYNGEE come from the germline V gene. CDR3 nucleotides: TGTGCCAGCAGCGTGCCGTGGGGGAATGAGCAGTTCTTC. Translated: CASSVPWGNEQFF.

V usage is TRBV9 and J usage is TRBJ2-5, with 7 bases lining up with TRBD2. This CDR3 spans 16 amino acids. Germline loops: CDR1 SGDLS, CDR2 YYNGEE. J lost 5 bases, V lost 4 bases, and 14 bases had no gene match. CDR3 coding DNA: TGTGCCAGCAGCCCTGGGACTAACTACCTGGGGGAGACCCAGTACTTC. Its protein product is CASSPGTNYLGETQYF.

The chain uses TRBV25-1 and TRBJ2-1, with 7 positions matching TRBD2. The germline gives CDR1 MGHDK, CDR2 SYGVNS. V shed 10 bases, J shed 4 bases, and the junction held 7 bases outside the gene matches. The CDR3 is 13 amino acids. DNA of the CDR3: TGTGCCACTTACGGGGGGTTTTACAATGAGCAGTTCTTC. Residues: CATYGGFYNEQFF.

This clone has ten or more counts. DNA for the CDR3: TGTGCCAGCAGACCCTTAGCGGGGAATACGCAGTATTTT. Its protein is CASRPLAGNTQYF. This sequence joins TRBV25-1 and TRBJ2-3, with 8 bases identical to TRBD2. V lost 6 bases, J lost 7 bases, and 6 bases stayed unmatched. Germline CDR1 and CDR2: MGHDK and SYGVNS. CDR3 size: 13 residues.

This clone was observed a handful of times. This CDR3 is CASSFWSGSSYEQYF. CDR3 in DNA: TGTGCCAGCAGCTTTTGGAGCGGAAGCTCCTACGAGCAGTACTTC. V is TRBV7-9 and J is TRBJ2-7; a possible D gene is TRBD2 (5 bases). Deletions cut 3 bases from V and 0 bases from J, with 12 bases between. Germline values: CDR1 SEHNR, CDR2 FQNEAQ (reference sequence). This CDR3 is built from 15 residues.

The genes are TRBV5-4 and TRBJ1-5, with D unresolved. CDR1 SGHNT and CDR2 YYREEE come from the germline V gene (reference sequence). This CDR3 has 13 residues. The germline V and J ends were trimmed by 0 bases and 1 base, with 2 bases remaining between them. CDR3 sequence (DNA): TGTGCCAGCAGCTTGGACAGCAATCAGCCCCAGCATTTT. Translation gives CASSLDSNQPQHF.

This chain uses TRBV15 with TRBJ1-1; no clear D gene. CDR1 LNHNV and CDR2 YYDKDF come from the germline V gene (reference sequence). The CDR3 has 13 residues. V was trimmed by 0 bases and J by 5 bases, leaving 7 bases between them. As DNA, the CDR3 is TGTGCCACCAGCAGAGACCCCGGTACTGAAGCTTTCTTT. Amino acid sequence: CATSRDPGTEAFF.

This clone was detected a few times. The chain employs TRBV29-1 and TRBJ1-3; possible D gene TRBD1, 5 bases. V lost 6 bases and J 3 bases, leaving 15 bases between the germline ends. CDR1 SQVTM and CDR2 ANQGSEA come from the germline V gene. The CDR3 covers 14 residues. CDR3 sequence (DNA): TGCAGCGTCCGTCAGGGAGGGTATGGAAACACCATATATTTT. It specifies CSVRQGGYGNTIYF.

The CDR3 sequence: CASSASTDTQYF. CDR3 bases: TGCGCCAGCAGCGCTAGCACAGATACGCAGTATTTT. The rearrangement uses TRBV5-1 and TRBJ2-3; D ambiguous. The CDR3 is 12 amino acids. V lost 4 bases to trimming and J lost 0 bases, with 3 bases between them. Germline loops: CDR1 SGHRS, CDR2 YFSETQ.

The rearrangement uses TRBV9 and TRBJ2-7, with TRBD1 identical over 11 bases. Germline trimming cut 4 bases from V and 10 bases from J; bases unmatched to any gene: 13. The CDR3 runs 15 residues. Looked up from germline, CDR1 is SGDLS and CDR2 is YYNGEE. The CDR3 DNA reads TGTGCCAGCAGCACCTGGACAGGGGGCGAATACCCACAGTACTTC. As protein: CASSTWTGGEYPQYF.

This clone showed up just a few times. The rearrangement joins TRBV5-1 to TRBJ2-5; D remains ambiguous. The CDR3 runs 13 residues. Germline values: CDR1 SGHRS, CDR2 YFSETQ. V lost 0 bases and J 5 bases, leaving 8 bases between the germline ends. CDR3 sequence (DNA): TGCGCCAGCAGCTTGGACCCCTGGGAGACCCAGTACTTC. Its translation is CASSLDPWETQYF.

This rearrangement joins TRBV10-3 to TRBJ2-7; 7 bases map to TRBD1. Trimming at V came to 3 bases and at J to 7 bases, leaving 12 bases not matched to a gene. CDR3 length equals 15 residues. The germline V gene has CDR1 ENHRY and CDR2 SYGVKD. The CDR3 DNA is TGTGCCATCAGTGACAGGGGGTCGGACCACGGGGAGCAGTACGTC. Amino acids: CAISDRGSDHGEQYV.

The V and J genes are TRBV4-3 and TRBJ1-1; maybe TRBD1 (5 bases). This CDR3 has 14 residues. Germline V gene data show CDR1 as LGHNA and CDR2 as YSLEER. Between the trimmed V and J ends, which lost 4 bases and 0 bases, there was a span of 9 bases. The CDR3 DNA is TGCGCCAGCAGCCTTACAGGAGTGAACACTGAAGCTTTCTTT. Translation: CASSLTGVNTEAFF.

The chain carries TRBV28 and TRBJ2-7, with D possibly matching TRBD2 (5 bases). Germline-derived CDR1 and CDR2 are MDHEN and SYDVKM. Trimming took off 3 bases at V and 3 bases at J, with 21 bases between the two ends. CDR3 length equals 17 residues. The CDR3: CASSLVPGIRPIYEQYV. The CDR3 nucleotides are TGTGCCAGCAGTTTGGTTCCGGGGATAAGGCCTATCTACGAGCAGTACGTC.

The CDR3, as DNA: TGCAGCGTTGAAGGGGGACGTTGGCACTCCTACAATGAGCAGTTCTTC. Encoded protein: CSVEGGRWHSYNEQFF. The chain has TRBV29-1 and TRBJ2-1; D assignment may be TRBD1 or TRBD2 (5 bases each). Deletions cut 1 base from V and 0 bases from J, with 13 bases between. The CDR3 covers 16 residues. Germline CDR1 is SQVTM and CDR2 is ANQGSEA.

This clone appeared a few times. The V call is TRBV7-9, the J call TRBJ2-3; 10 bases map to TRBD1. The CDR3 is made up of 16 amino acids. CDR1 SEHNR and CDR2 FQNEAQ come from the germline V gene (reference sequence). The trim removed 3 bases at V and 0 bases at J, leaving 3 bases unmatched. In DNA form, the CDR3 reads TGTGCCAGCAGCTTGGACAGGGGGGCTAGCACAGATACGCAGTATTTT. This translates into CASSLDRGASTDTQYF. Full variable domain (rest looked up from reference TRBV7-9 and TRBJ2-3): DTGVSQNPRHKITKRGQNVTFRCDPISEHNRLYWYRQTLGQGPEFLTYFQNEAQLEKSRLLSDRFSAERPKGSFSTLEIQRTEQGDSAMYLCASSLDRGASTDTQYFGPGTRLTVL.

This clone was counted only a few times. The V and J genes are TRBV7-2 and TRBJ2-4; D possibly uses TRBD1 or TRBD2 (5 bases each). Per germline, CDR1 SGHTA and CDR2 FQGNSA. Deletions cut 4 bases from V and 4 bases from J, with 8 bases between. The CDR3 covers 13 residues. This CDR3 is CASSWDPKNIQYF. As DNA, the CDR3 is TGTGCCAGCAGCTGGGACCCTAAAAACATTCAGTACTTC.

The chain couples TRBV7-2 to TRBJ2-3; D remains ambiguous. The CDR3 sequence is 12 residues long. CDR1 is SGHTA and CDR2 is FQGNSA in the germline V gene. Trimming shortened V by 2 bases and J by 3 bases, and 3 bases separated the two germline ends. The DNA for the CDR3 is TGTGCCAGCAGCTTAATGACAGATACGCAGTATTTT. Its translation is CASSLMTDTQYF.

This clone was observed a handful of times. V and J are TRBV6-4 and TRBJ1-1, with TRBD1 as a possible D gene (5 bases). CDR1 is MRHNA and CDR2 is SNTAGT in the germline V gene. Trimming pared 3 bases from V and 1 base from J, leaving 6 bases between. The CDR3 consists of 13 residues. The CDR3 bases are TGTGCCAGCAGTGAAGACAGGAACACTGAAGCTTTCTTT. This codes for CASSEDRNTEAFF.

This clone occurred a few times. The CDR3 loop reads CASSYLGRVNTEAFF. The CDR3 DNA sequence: TGTGCCAGCAGTTATTTGGGCAGGGTGAACACTGAAGCTTTCTTT. This chain joins TRBV6-5 and TRBJ1-1; the D gene is possibly TRBD1 (5 bases). The V gene lost 3 bases and the J gene lost 0 bases, with 11 bases spanning the gap. The CDR3 is made up of 15 amino acids. Germline V gene sequence: CDR1 MNHEY, CDR2 SVGAGI.

The chain joins TRBV2 to TRBJ2-3, with 14 bases lining up with TRBD2. Germline assignment: CDR1 SNHLY and CDR2 FYNNEI. The CDR3 sequence is 16 residues long. J gave up 4 bases and V 5 bases, and 5 bases lay outside the gene matches. Written as DNA, the CDR3 is TGTGCCAGCAGTTCGACTAGCGGGGGGGCCCCAGATACGCAGTATTTT. Residues: CASSSTSGGAPDTQYF.

This chain uses TRBV7-6 with TRBJ1-4; 9 nucleotides agree with TRBD1. V dropped 4 bases and J dropped 6; count of bases not matched to a gene: 6. The germline V gene has CDR1 SGHVS and CDR2 FNYEAQ. The CDR3 runs 15 residues. DNA for the CDR3: TGTGCCAGCAGCTCCGGAACAGGGGGCTATGAAAAACTGTTTTTT. Its translation: CASSSGTGGYEKLFF.

This clone has a handful of counts. The rearrangement links TRBV9 to TRBJ2-1; no reliable D call. Trimming cost V 7 bases and J 1 base, with 3 bases left between them. The CDR3 contains 11 residues. Germline CDR1 reads SGDLS; CDR2 reads YYNGEE. The CDR3 is CASGSYNEQFF. CDR3 nucleotide sequence: TGTGCCAGCGGATCCTACAATGAGCAGTTCTTC.

This clone was observed a few times. This rearrangement joins TRBV6-5 to TRBJ2-1, with 11 bases that match TRBD2. Unmatched junction bases numbered 8, after V lost 6 bases and J lost 16 bases. The CDR3 extends over 12 amino acids. CDR1 and CDR2 (germline): MNHEY, SVGAGI. Here the CDR3 DNA reads TGTGCCAGCAGGCCCCCGGGACTAGCGGTTTTCTTC. It codes for CASRPPGLAVFF.

The table lists this clone with a few counts. This chain links TRBV18 with TRBJ2-5, with D perhaps TRBD2 (6 bases). Germline-derived CDR1 and CDR2 are KGHSH and LQKENI. This CDR3 has 14 residues. The V and J ends lost 1 base and 4 bases respectively, with 10 bases between them. CDR3 residues: CASSPQGLPETQYF. CDR3 in DNA: TGTGCCAGCTCACCACAGGGACTTCCAGAGACCCAGTACTTC. Together with reference TRBV18 and TRBJ2-5, the CDR3 gives the full variable domain: NAGVMQNPRHLVRRRGQEARLRCSPMKGHSHVYWYRQLPEEGLKFMVYLQKENIIDESGMPKERFSAEFPKEGPSILRIQQVVRGDSAAYFCASSPQGLPETQYFGPGTRLLVL.

The chain combines TRBV5-1 with TRBJ2-3; D call uncertain. Deletions cut 2 bases from V and 0 bases from J, with 16 bases between. The CDR3 runs to 17 residues. CDR1 and CDR2 from the germline V gene are SGHRS and YFSETQ. The CDR3 loop reads CASSFTILGTSTDTQYF. Written as DNA, the CDR3 is TGCGCCAGCAGCTTCACGATTCTGGGCACTAGCACAGATACGCAGTATTTT.

The genes are TRBV9 and TRBJ1-2; D not certain. CDR3 length: 13 amino acids. From germline, CDR1 is SGDLS and CDR2 YYNGEE. Trimming left V 0 bases short and J 8 bases short, with 11 bases between. In nucleotides, the CDR3 is TGTGCCAGCAGCGTAGGAGGATCTGGGGGCTACACCTTC. Amino acid sequence: CASSVGGSGGYTF.

This clone was observed a few times. CDR3 coding DNA: TGTGCCAGCAGTTCGTCGGGACAGGATACCTACGAGCAGTACGTC. Its translation is CASSSSGQDTYEQYV. V is TRBV28 and J is TRBJ2-7; TRBD1 matches 8 bases. The J segment lost 2 bases and the V segment lost 4 bases, leaving 7 bases of the junction unmatched. The CDR3 runs to 15 residues. Germline V gene sequence: CDR1 MDHEN, CDR2 SYDVKM.

The gene calls are TRBV15 and TRBJ2-1; D may be TRBD2 (6 bases). The CDR3 runs to 20 residues. V was cut by 0 bases and J by 0 bases, with 21 bases left in between. Looked up from germline, CDR1 is LNHNV and CDR2 is YYDKDF (reference sequence). The CDR3 sequence: CATSRDWLGGMTSSYNEQFF. The CDR3 nucleotides read TGTGCCACCAGCAGAGATTGGTTGGGAGGCATGACGAGCTCCTACAATGAGCAGTTCTTC.